Shown below are 14 T cell receptor beta chains from a single sample sequenced in a study of shared clonotypes between healthy human individuals. TCRdb's table, derived via immunoSEQ multiplex PCR, lists solely in-frame clones and lacks some. The table has about 2.3 million clones, 85% to 95% seen once. Sequenced sample: naive CD4+ T cells from PBMCs. Subset defined: CD45RA+ positively selected. Receptors originate from a man between 18 and 35 years old in good health. Some clones in this sample may be carry-over from other donors' samples.

The chain has TRBV4-3 and TRBJ1-1; no firm D call. This CDR3 is built from 15 residues. V gave up 0 bases and J gave up 2 bases, with 10 bases separating them. Germline CDR1 reads LGHNA; CDR2 reads YSLEER. Here the CDR3 DNA reads TGCGCCAGCAGCCAAGATCGACGGAAAAACACTGAAGCTTTCTTT. It specifies CASSQDRRKNTEAFF.

This clone was recorded once. This rearrangement joins TRBV5-1 to TRBJ1-1; no definite D call. V lost 1 base, J lost 7 bases, and 8 bases lay in between. CDR3 length: 12 residues. Germline assignment: CDR1 SGHRS and CDR2 YFSETQ. The DNA for the CDR3 is TGCGCCAGCAGCTTGCAAGGCCTTGAAGCTTTCTTT. Translating it yields CASSLQGLEAFF. The full variable domain, in which reference TRBV5-1 and TRBJ1-1 provide the parts outside the CDR3, is KAGVTQTPRYLIKTRGQQVTLSCSPISGHRSVSWYQQTPGQGLQFLFEYFSETQRNKGNFPGRFSGRQFSNSRSEMNVSTLELGDSALYLCASSLQGLEAFFGQGTRLTVV.

This clone has only one observation. The chain has TRBV7-3 and TRBJ2-7; 7 bases agree with TRBD1. After removal of 6 bases from V and 3 bases from J, the junction contained 11 bases not matched to a gene. CDR3 length: 15 amino acids. CDR1 and CDR2 (germline): SGHTA, FQGTGA. The CDR3 DNA follows: TGTGCCAGCAGTCCAAACGCAGGGGGTGACTACGAGCAGTACTTC. Amino acid sequence: CASSPNAGGDYEQYF.

CDR3 DNA: TGCAGCGTTGGACGGTCCTTGAACACCGGGGAGCTGTTTTTT. It yields the protein CSVGRSLNTGELFF. The chain joins TRBV29-1 to TRBJ2-2; D call uncertain. This CDR3 spans 14 amino acids. Germline V gene lookup returns CDR1 SQVTM and CDR2 ANQGSEA. Between the trimmed V and J ends, which lost 4 bases and 1 base, there was a span of 10 bases.

The gene calls are TRBV15 and TRBJ2-7; 7 nucleotides line up with TRBD1. The CDR3 has 14 residues. With 0 bases clipped from V and 2 bases from J, the junction kept 1 base outside the gene matches. CDR1 and CDR2 (germline): LNHNV, YYDKDF (reference sequence). The CDR3 bases are TGTGCCACCAGCAGAGATCAGGGGGCCTACGAGCAGTACTTC. The encoded protein is CATSRDQGAYEQYF.

The rearrangement uses TRBV9 and TRBJ1-2, with D possibly TRBD1 on 6 matching bases. The CDR3 covers 13 residues. Germline lookup yields CDR1 SGDLS and CDR2 YYNGEE. V was trimmed by 5 bases and J by 3 bases, leaving 11 bases between them. Written as DNA, the CDR3 is TGTGCCAGCAGTGGGGGGGCGCACTATGGCTACACCTTC. Protein: CASSGGAHYGYTF.

The J gene is TRBJ1-1, the V gene TRBV5-1; the D gene is possibly TRBD1 (6 bases). V was cut by 4 bases and J by 4 bases, with 14 bases left in between. The CDR3 is 14 residues long. In germline, CDR1 is SGHRS, CDR2 YFSETQ. The CDR3 region is CASSRDGRGTEAFF. The CDR3 DNA reads as TGCGCCAGCAGCCGAGACGGCAGGGGCACTGAAGCTTTCTTT.

The chain couples TRBV27 to TRBJ2-1; tentatively, D is TRBD2 (5 bases). Germline loops: CDR1 MNHEY, CDR2 SMNVEV (reference sequence). The CDR3 contains 17 residues. V gave up 5 bases and J gave up 0 bases, with 17 bases separating them. The CDR3 nucleotides are TGTGCCAGCAGTCCCCCGCGAGGGCTGTTCTCCTACAATGAGCAGTTCTTC. Its translation is CASSPPRGLFSYNEQFF.

The genes are TRBV18 and TRBJ2-2; D not certain. The CDR3 runs 15 residues. Germline V gene sequence: CDR1 KGHSH, CDR2 LQKENI. Trimming removed 2 bases from V and 0 bases from J, with 7 bases in between. Here the CDR3 reads CASSPAGPNTGELFF. In DNA, the CDR3 is TGTGCCAGCTCACCAGCAGGTCCGAACACCGGGGAGCTGTTTTTT.

The chain joins TRBV11-2 to TRBJ1-2; D is uncertain. This CDR3 is 16 amino acids long. CDR1 and CDR2 from the germline V gene are SGHAT and FQNNGV. Trimming shortened V by 4 bases and J by 2 bases, and 17 bases separated the two germline ends. The CDR3 is CASSWTLRRLNYGYTF. In DNA, the CDR3 is TGTGCCAGCAGCTGGACTCTGAGGCGGCTAAACTATGGCTACACCTTC.

The rearrangement joins TRBV7-2 to TRBJ1-2; tentative D call: TRBD1 (5 bases). V lost 3 bases, J lost 4 bases, and 15 bases lay in between. The CDR3 runs to 15 residues. Germline values: CDR1 SGHTA, CDR2 FQGNSA. This chain's CDR3 is CASSFRTGEGYGYTF. CDR3 in DNA: TGTGCCAGCAGCTTCCGCACGGGGGAGGGCTATGGCTACACCTTC.

The chain is built from TRBV4-2 and TRBJ2-5, with D maybe TRBD1 (6 bases). Germline-derived CDR1 and CDR2 are LGHNA and YNFKEQ. This CDR3 spans 13 amino acids. V was clipped by 3 bases and J by 5 bases, with 10 bases between them. For the CDR3, the DNA is TGTGCCAGCAGCCAGGGGGCTGGGGAGACCCAGTACTTC. Translating it yields CASSQGAGETQYF.

As regards this clone: The sample carries other DNA sequences with the same CDR3. The chain combines TRBV7-9 with TRBJ1-4; 7 nucleotides agree with TRBD1. CDR1 and CDR2 from the germline V gene are SEHNR and FQNEAQ (reference sequence). Trimming at V came to 1 base and at J to 7 bases, leaving 3 bases not matched to a gene. The CDR3 is 14 residues long. CDR3 DNA sequence: TGTGCCAGCAGCTTAGACAGGGGTGGTGAAAAACTGTTTTTT. Its translation is CASSLDRGGEKLFF.

The gene calls are TRBV11-2 and TRBJ2-6, with unresolved D. Germline lookup yields CDR1 SGHAT and CDR2 FQNNGV. The CDR3 spans 14 residues. Trimming removed 7 bases from V and 0 bases from J, with 7 bases in between. CDR3 in amino acids: CASTSSSGANVLTF. CDR3 DNA sequence: TGTGCCAGCACCAGTAGCTCTGGGGCCAACGTCCTGACTTTC.